This TCR beta chain was profiled in a study of T-cell reconstitution after alpha-beta-depleted transplantation in children. V shed 10 bases and J shed 8 bases, with 23 bases lying between them. Germline V gene lookup returns CDR1 MDHEN and CDR2 SYDVKM. This CDR3 contains 14 residues. This clonotype appeared many times. TCRbeta library preparation incorporated unique molecular identifiers. TCRdb recomputed calls from the PCR reads with MiXCR, one row per CDR3 protein. This repertoire shows 200,000 to 250,000 distinct CDR3 sequences, roughly 10% found once; its top ten account for about 30%. This receptor was identified in a child younger than two with acute myeloid leukemia, due to receive a stem cell transplant. The material was PBMCs, obtained before TCRalphabeta/CD19-depleted stem cell transplant. The V gene is TRBV28, the J gene TRBJ1-2, with D possibly TRBD1 on 5 matching bases. This CDR3 is CAISPGQSPWGYTF. Written as DNA, the CDR3 is TGTGCCATATCTCCGGGGCAGAGCCCCTGGGGCTACACCTTC.